This T cell receptor (beta chain) derives from a study of blood T cell repertoires in COVID-19. For the study at large: T cells, B-cell-depleted T cells, or PBMCs supplied cDNA or gDNA.

V dropped 2 bases and J dropped 5; count of bases not matched to a gene: 3. The germline V gene encodes CDR1 KGHDR and CDR2 SFDVKD. This CDR3 spans 15 amino acids. Study processing details: Amplifying reference gene primers gave estimates of nucleated cell counts. Sequencing was performed with immunoSEQ multiplex PCR; in TCRdb, only in-frame clones are kept and a portion is missing. That table gives V, J and clone size, and the DNA gave D and trimming. The sample holds about 71,000 clones, roughly 88% seen once. This TCR came from a man aged 30 to 45 with acute or convalescent COVID-19. The rearrangement joins TRBV24-1 to TRBJ2-5; TRBD2 matches at 11 bases. Specimen: peripheral blood. CDR3 coding DNA: TGTGCCACCAGTGATTCTAGCGGGGGGAGGGAGACCCAGTACTTC. Residues: CATSDSSGGRETQYF.